These 6 T cell receptor beta chains originate from one sample sequenced in a study of monozygotic twins with cystic fibrosis. This table comes from immunoSEQ multiplex PCR, and its TCRdb copy is limited to in-frame clones, with some not included. The table records around 9,800 clones, 91% of them present only once. The sequencing sample was made of blood. These receptors were taken from a boy younger than 10 with cystic fibrosis.

The chain uses TRBV5-5 and TRBJ2-7, with 7 bases lining up with TRBD1. The CDR3 is made up of 13 amino acids. The trim removed 2 bases at V and 3 bases at J, leaving 2 bases unmatched. Germline CDR1 reads SGHKS; CDR2 reads YYEKEE (reference sequence). CDR3 region: CASSFRTGYEQYF. As DNA, the CDR3 is TGTGCCAGCAGCTTCAGGACAGGCTACGAGCAGTACTTC.

The sample holds one count of this clone. The chain employs TRBV19 and TRBJ1-1; D gene uncertain. CDR1 is LNHDA, CDR2 SQIVND, per germline (reference sequence). Between the trimmed V and J ends, which lost 4 bases and 1 base, there was a span of 4 bases. This CDR3 region has 12 residues. CDR3 nucleotides: TGTGCCAGTAGTAGGGAGAACACTGAAGCTTTCTTT. It translates to CASSRENTEAFF.

The chain employs TRBV6-1 and TRBJ2-1; D possibly matches TRBD1 or TRBD2 (6 bases each). The ends were cut back, 6 bases at V and 12 bases at J, with 21 bases in the middle. CDR1 is MNHNS, CDR2 SASEGT, per germline. The CDR3 is 14 residues long. In DNA form, the CDR3 reads TGTGCCAGCAGCGGGGGCTCGTCCTCCACCGGGCAGTTCTTC. Its translation: CASSGGSSSTGQFF.

J is TRBJ2-1 and V is TRBV7-2, with D perhaps matching TRBD2 (5 bases). The CDR3 runs 15 residues. Trimming removed 1 base at V and 1 base at J, with 8 bases between. The germline gives CDR1 SGHTA, CDR2 FQGNSA. The CDR3 here is CASSLEGGSYNEQFF. The DNA for the CDR3 is TGTGCCAGCAGCTTAGAAGGAGGATCCTACAATGAGCAGTTCTTC.

The chain links TRBV7-8 to TRBJ2-5; TRBD2 is a possible D gene (6 bases). The V end was cut by 0 bases, the J end by 1 base, with 15 bases between. The CDR3 is 17 residues long. Germline CDR1 and CDR2: SGHVS and FQNEAQ. CDR3: CASSLARFGGLQETQYF. The DNA for the CDR3 is TGTGCCAGCAGCTTAGCGAGATTTGGAGGGCTCCAAGAGACCCAGTACTTC. Drawing the rest from reference TRBV7-8 and TRBJ2-5, the complete variable domain is GAGVSQSPRYKVAKRGQDVALRCDPISGHVSLFWYQQALGQGPEFLTYFQNEAQLDKSGLPSDRFFAERPEGSVSTLKIQRTQQEDSAVYLCASSLARFGGLQETQYFGPGTRLLVL.

This clone counts as medium-sized. This chain links TRBV6-5 with TRBJ2-3; 13 nucleotides align to TRBD2. Per the germline V gene, CDR1 is MNHEY and CDR2 is SVGAGI. V gave up 6 bases and J gave up 3 bases; unmatched junction bases: 3. The CDR3 length is 15 residues. Here the CDR3 DNA reads TGTGCCAGCAGAGCGGGACTAGCGGGGACAGATACGCAGTATTTT. Encoded protein: CASRAGLAGTDTQYF.